Shown below are 10 T cell receptor beta chains from a single sample sequenced in a study of human T cells and chemical hapten exposure. MiXCR, applied by TCRdb to the RACE reads, yields one record per CDR3 protein. The table lists more than 150,000 distinct CDR3 sequences, around 25% of them singletons. This sample's time point: patch test 3, about 24 weeks after DPC sensitization. Treatment defined: therapeutic diphenylcyclopropenone sensitization with weekly scalp DPC. Specimen: whole blood, collected in connection with sensitization to the hapten diphenylcyclopropenone (DPC). The source is a woman between 40 and 55 years old with alopecia areata. Some clones in this sample may be carry-over from other donors' samples.

The rearrangement joins TRBV7-2 to TRBJ2-1; D unresolved. CDR3 length: 15 amino acids. Germline V CDR1 and CDR2: SGHTA, FQGNSA. The V and J ends lost 1 base and 4 bases respectively, with 11 bases between them. The CDR3 nucleotides are TGTGCCAGCAGCTTAGTGTTTCCGGAGTACAATGAGCAGTTCTTC. As protein: CASSLVFPEYNEQFF.

This clonotype came up a few times. The chain is built from TRBV28 and TRBJ2-7; D ambiguous. The CDR3 runs 15 residues. Germline V gene data show CDR1 as MDHEN and CDR2 as SYDVKM. Trimming took 6 bases from V and 2 from J, leaving 17 bases between them. CDR3 sequence: CASSPHGALAYEQYF. CDR3 sequence (DNA): TGTGCCAGCAGCCCCCACGGAGCTCTTGCCTACGAGCAGTACTTC. Full variable domain (outside the CDR3, taken from reference TRBV28 and TRBJ2-7): DVKVTQSSRYLVKRTGEKVFLECVQDMDHENMFWYRQDPGLGLRLIYFSYDVKMKEKGDIPEGYSVSREKKERFSLILESASTNQTSMYLCASSPHGALAYEQYFGPGTRLTVT.

This clonotype has just a few counts. The chain uses TRBV3-2 and TRBJ2-5. TRBV3-2 is described as a pseudogene. The CDR3 is made up of 18 amino acids. The CDR3 DNA is TGTGCCAGCAGCCAAGATCGCCTTTGCCCAGGAGACCAAGAGACCCAGTACTTC. Protein sequence: CASSQDRLCPGDQETQYF.

This clonotype has a handful of counts. For the CDR3, the DNA is TGTGCCAGCAGCTGGACCACCACAGATACGCAGTATTTT. Protein sequence: CASSWTTTDTQYF. The chain links TRBV7-2 to TRBJ2-3; D gene unclear. CDR3 length equals 13 residues. The ends were cut back, 4 bases at V and 2 bases at J, with 7 bases in the middle. The germline CDR1 and CDR2 sequences are SGHTA and FQGNSA.

The CDR3 nucleotides are TGTGCCAGCAGCTCTACCGGGACAGACTATGGCTACACCTTC. It codes for CASSSTGTDYGYTF. V gene TRBV7-2 combines with J gene TRBJ1-2, with 7 bases identical to TRBD1. This CDR3 is built from 14 residues. The germline CDR1 and CDR2 sequences are SGHTA and FQGNSA. Trimming removed 4 bases from V and 3 bases from J; junction bases left unmatched: 5.

The rearrangement uses TRBV10-3 and TRBJ2-7, with TRBD2 matching 8 bases. Unmatched junction bases numbered 6, after V lost 7 bases and J lost 4 bases. The germline CDR1 and CDR2 sequences are ENHRY and SYGVKD. CDR3 length: 13 amino acids. CDR3 protein: CAIKAGGGYEQYF. The DNA for the CDR3 is TGTGCCATCAAAGCCGGCGGGGGGTACGAGCAGTACTTC.

This clonotype appeared many times. The rearrangement links TRBV28 to TRBJ2-7; D not certain. The CDR3 runs to 11 residues. Germline V lookup: CDR1 MDHEN, CDR2 SYDVKM. Trimming removed 5 bases at V and 2 bases at J, with 4 bases between. CDR3 amino acids: CASSQPYEQYF. CDR3 bases: TGTGCCAGCAGTCAGCCCTACGAGCAGTACTTC.

This clonotype was counted ten times or more. This chain links TRBV27 with TRBJ2-5; 8 positions match TRBD2. Trimming removed 6 bases from V and 2 bases from J; junction bases left unmatched: 14. The CDR3 is made up of 17 amino acids. CDR1 is MNHEY and CDR2 is SMNVEV in the germline V gene (reference sequence). The CDR3 is CASRRTGVAGPQETQYF. Here the CDR3 DNA reads TGTGCCAGCAGGAGGACGGGGGTAGCGGGGCCACAAGAGACCCAGTACTTC.

The chain joins TRBV12-3 or TRBV12-4 to TRBJ2-3; D uncertain. The V gene lost 1 base and the J gene lost 8 bases, with 16 bases spanning the gap. This CDR3 region has 15 residues. The CDR3 loop reads CASSLVGSGTFTQYF. The CDR3 DNA sequence: TGTGCCAGCAGTTTAGTGGGTTCCGGCACGTTTACGCAGTATTTT.

This clonotype was detected a few times. This sequence joins TRBV10-3 and TRBJ2-7, with 10 bases aligning to TRBD1. This CDR3 is 14 amino acids long. V lost 6 bases and J lost 1; bases outside the gene matches: 3. CDR1 is ENHRY and CDR2 is SYGVKD in the germline V gene. The CDR3 here is CAIRRTGGSYEQYF. The CDR3 bases are TGTGCCATCAGGCGGACAGGGGGTTCCTACGAGCAGTACTTC.